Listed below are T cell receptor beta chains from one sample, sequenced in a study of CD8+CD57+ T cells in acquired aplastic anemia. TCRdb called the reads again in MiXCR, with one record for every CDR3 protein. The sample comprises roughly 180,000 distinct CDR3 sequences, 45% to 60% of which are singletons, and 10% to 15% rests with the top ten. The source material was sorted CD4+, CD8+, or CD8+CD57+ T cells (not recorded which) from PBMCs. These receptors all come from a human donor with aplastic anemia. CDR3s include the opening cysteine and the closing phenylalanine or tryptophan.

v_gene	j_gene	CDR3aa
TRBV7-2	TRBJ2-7	CASSFAPGPHEQYF
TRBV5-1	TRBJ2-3	CASSSGTGTGGYGTDTQYF
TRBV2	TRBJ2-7	CASSRTGLDEQYF
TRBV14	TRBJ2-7	CASSQPVTGASEQYF
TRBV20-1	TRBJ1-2	CSASYSPNYGYTF
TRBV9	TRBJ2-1	CASSVGSGGVSFEQFF
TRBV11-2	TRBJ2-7	CASSLGQRGNEQYF
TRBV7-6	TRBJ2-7	CASSPGLAGVEQYF
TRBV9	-	CTSSVGGAGLHF
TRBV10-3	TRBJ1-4	CLICPQFNEKLFF
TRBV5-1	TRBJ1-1	CASSLSGSREAFF
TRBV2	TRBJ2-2	CASGGSGNTGELFF
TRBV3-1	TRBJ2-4	CASSPRDLGDIQYF
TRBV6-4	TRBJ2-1	CASSDSASGSYNEQFF
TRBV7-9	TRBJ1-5	CASSLINQPQHF
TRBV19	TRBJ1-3	CASSSTGFGNTIYF
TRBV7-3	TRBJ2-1	CASSLEGREQFF
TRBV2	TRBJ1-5	CASRGTGRRPQHF
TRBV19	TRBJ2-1	CASNQLAGGPGEQFF
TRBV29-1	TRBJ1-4	CSVGGTGGEKLFF
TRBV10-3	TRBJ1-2	CAISPQGHYGYTF
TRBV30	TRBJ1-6	CAWTAGTGDSPLHF
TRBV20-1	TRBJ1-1	CSARDPDRENTEAFF
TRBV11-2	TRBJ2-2	CASSRHVSSATGELFF
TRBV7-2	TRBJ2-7	CASSLYGTGAYEQYF
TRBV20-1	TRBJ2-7	CSAHRGRNYEQYF
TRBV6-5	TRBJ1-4	CASSWGQGTNEKLFF
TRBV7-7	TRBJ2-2	CASSPTGGNTGELFF
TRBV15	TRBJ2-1	CATSRPQVAGGAFF
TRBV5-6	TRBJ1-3	CASSFHQDIYF
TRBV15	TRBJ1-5	CATSRAGGNQPQHF
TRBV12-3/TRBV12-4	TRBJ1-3	CASNIQAGNTIYF
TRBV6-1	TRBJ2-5	CASSVRAETQYF
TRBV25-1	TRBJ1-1	CASSPVGQGETEAFF
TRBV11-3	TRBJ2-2	CASSLGLGTGELFF
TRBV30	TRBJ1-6	CASVDGNNSPLHF
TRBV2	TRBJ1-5	CASSANGENQPQHF
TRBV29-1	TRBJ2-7	CSVGQSYEQYF
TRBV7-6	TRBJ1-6	CASSLTQGYNSPLHF
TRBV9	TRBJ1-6	CASSVKQGGNSPLHF
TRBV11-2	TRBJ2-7	CASSNPRDASSYEQYF
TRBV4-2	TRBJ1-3	CASSQDSDTIYF
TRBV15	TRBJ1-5	CATSREGYNQPQHF
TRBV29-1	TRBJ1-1	CSVAANTEAFF
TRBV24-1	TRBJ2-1	CATSAVASSYNEQFF
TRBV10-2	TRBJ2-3	CASRGRRAAGGRTDTQYF
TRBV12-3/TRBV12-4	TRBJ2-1	CASRGLAGGYNEQFF
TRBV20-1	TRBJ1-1	CSARGDMNTEAFF
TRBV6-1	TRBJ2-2	CASTPRAGNTGELFF
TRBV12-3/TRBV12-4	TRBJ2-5	CASSLGAETQYF
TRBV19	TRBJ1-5	CASSERGGYSNQPQHF
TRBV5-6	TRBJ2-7	CASSLNVGHPYEQYF
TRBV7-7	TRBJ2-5	CASSHDRAQETQYF
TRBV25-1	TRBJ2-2	CASSEYAGEGGELFF
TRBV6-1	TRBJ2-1	CASLSGGSSSYNEQFF
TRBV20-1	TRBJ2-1	CSATGTYNEQFF
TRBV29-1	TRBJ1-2	CSVSEGTGYGYTF
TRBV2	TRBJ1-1	CASSGDWNTEAFF
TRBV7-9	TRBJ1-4	CASSLANEKLFF